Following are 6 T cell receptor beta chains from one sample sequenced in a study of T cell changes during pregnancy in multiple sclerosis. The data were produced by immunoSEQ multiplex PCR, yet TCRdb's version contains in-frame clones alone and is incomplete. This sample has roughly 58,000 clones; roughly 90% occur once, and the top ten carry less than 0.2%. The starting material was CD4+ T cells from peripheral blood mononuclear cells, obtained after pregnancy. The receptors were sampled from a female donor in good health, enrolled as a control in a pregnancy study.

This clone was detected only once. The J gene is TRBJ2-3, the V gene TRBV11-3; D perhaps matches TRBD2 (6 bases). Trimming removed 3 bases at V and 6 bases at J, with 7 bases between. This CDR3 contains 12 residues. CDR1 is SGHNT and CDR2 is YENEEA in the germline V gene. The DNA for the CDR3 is TGTGCCAGCAGCTTTGGGAGGGATACGCAGTATTTT. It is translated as CASSFGRDTQYF.

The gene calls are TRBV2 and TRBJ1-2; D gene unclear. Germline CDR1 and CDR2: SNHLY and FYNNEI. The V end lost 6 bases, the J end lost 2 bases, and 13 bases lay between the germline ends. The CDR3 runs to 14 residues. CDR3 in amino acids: CASSPQSLNYGYTF. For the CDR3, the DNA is TGTGCCAGCAGCCCACAGAGTTTAAACTATGGCTACACCTTC.

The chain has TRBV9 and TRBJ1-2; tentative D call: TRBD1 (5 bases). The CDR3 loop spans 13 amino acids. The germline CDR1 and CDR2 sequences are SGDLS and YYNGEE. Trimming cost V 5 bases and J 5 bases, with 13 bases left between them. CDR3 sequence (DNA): TGTGCCAGCAGGGGGGGAAGTCGATATGGCTACACCTTC. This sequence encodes CASRGGSRYGYTF.

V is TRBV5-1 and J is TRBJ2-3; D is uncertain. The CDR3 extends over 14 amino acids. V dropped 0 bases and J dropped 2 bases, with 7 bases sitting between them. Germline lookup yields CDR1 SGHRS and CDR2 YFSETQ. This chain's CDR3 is CASSLGHSTDTQYF. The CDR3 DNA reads TGCGCCAGCAGCTTGGGCCACTCCACAGATACGCAGTATTTT.

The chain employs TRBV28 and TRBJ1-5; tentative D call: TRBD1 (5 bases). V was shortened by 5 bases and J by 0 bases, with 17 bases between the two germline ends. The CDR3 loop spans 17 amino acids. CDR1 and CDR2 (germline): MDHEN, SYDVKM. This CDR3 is CASSPHRGTYSNQPQHF. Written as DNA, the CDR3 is TGTGCCAGCAGTCCTCACAGAGGGACTTATAGCAATCAGCCCCAGCATTTT.

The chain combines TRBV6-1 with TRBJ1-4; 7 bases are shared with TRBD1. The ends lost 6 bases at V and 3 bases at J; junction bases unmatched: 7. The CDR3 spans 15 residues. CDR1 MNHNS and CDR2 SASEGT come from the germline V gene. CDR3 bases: TGTGCCAGCAGAGAAACAGGGGTTTCTAATGAAAAACTGTTTTTT. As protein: CASRETGVSNEKLFF.